This T cell receptor beta chain was found in a study of T cell responses to AZD1222 COVID-19 vaccine. Germline V gene lookup returns CDR1 SGHTA and CDR2 FQGTGA. This CDR3 comprises 20 residues. Trimming took 5 bases from V and 1 from J, leaving 29 bases between them. The repertoire was sequenced with immunoSEQ multiplex PCR; TCRdb's copy has only in-frame clones and lacks some. The sample shows 90,000 to 95,000 clones, around 87% of them seen only once. The origin of this receptor is an adult who received the AZD1222 COVID-19 vaccine. The sequenced sample was peripheral blood, obtained 28 days after the second AZD1222 dose. This chain connects TRBV7-3 to TRBJ1-1; a possible D gene is TRBD1 (6 bases). CDR3 in amino acids: CASSPLNRASGIWPNTEAFF. The DNA for the CDR3 is TGTGCCAGCAGCCCCTTAAACAGGGCTTCGGGCATTTGGCCGAACACTGAAGCTTTCTTT. Full variable domain (outside the CDR3, taken from reference TRBV7-3 and TRBJ1-1): GAGVSQTPSNKVTEKGKYVELRCDPISGHTALYWYRQSLGQGPEFLIYFQGTGAADDSGLPNDRFFAVRPEGSVSTLKIQRTERGDSAVYLCASSPLNRASGIWPNTEAFFGQGTRLTVV.